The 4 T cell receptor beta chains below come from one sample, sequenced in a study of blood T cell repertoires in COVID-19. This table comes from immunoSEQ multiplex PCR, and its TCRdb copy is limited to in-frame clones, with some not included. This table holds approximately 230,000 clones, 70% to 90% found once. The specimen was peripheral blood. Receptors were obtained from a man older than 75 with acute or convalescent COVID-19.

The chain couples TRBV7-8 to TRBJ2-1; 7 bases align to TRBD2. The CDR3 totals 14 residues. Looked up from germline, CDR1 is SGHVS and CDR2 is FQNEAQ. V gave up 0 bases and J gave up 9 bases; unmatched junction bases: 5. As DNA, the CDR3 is TGTGCCAGCAGCTTAGCTGGAAGGGAGGGTGAGCAGTTCTTC. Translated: CASSLAGREGEQFF.

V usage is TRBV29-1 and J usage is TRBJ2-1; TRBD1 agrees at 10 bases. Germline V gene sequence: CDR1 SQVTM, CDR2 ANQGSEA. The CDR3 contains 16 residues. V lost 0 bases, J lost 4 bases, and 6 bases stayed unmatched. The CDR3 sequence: CSVEDLRTGGYNEQFF. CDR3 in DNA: TGCAGCGTTGAAGATCTGAGGACAGGGGGGTACAATGAGCAGTTCTTC.

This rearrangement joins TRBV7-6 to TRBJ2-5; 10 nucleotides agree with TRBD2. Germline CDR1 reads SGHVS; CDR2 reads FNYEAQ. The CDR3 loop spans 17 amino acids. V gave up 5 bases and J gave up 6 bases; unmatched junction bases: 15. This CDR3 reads CASSLGASGRAGQTQYF. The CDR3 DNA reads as TGTGCCAGCAGCCTTGGGGCCAGCGGGAGGGCCGGGCAGACCCAGTACTTC.

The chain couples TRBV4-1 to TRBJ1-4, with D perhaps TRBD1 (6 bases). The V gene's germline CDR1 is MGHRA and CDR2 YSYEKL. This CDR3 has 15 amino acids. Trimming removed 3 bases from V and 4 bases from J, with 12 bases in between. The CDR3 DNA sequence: TGCGCCAGCAGCCAGCTGGACAGTCTTAATGAAAAACTGTTTTTT. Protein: CASSQLDSLNEKLFF.